This TCR beta chain was recovered during a study of cytomegalovirus exposure and HLA in healthy donors. Whole-study results and caveats: Roughly uniform depth of sequencing across donors was assumed in presence/absence analyses. Productive status was seen about 90% or about 30% of the time for most TCR beta V segments in an earlier analysis.

Details on this clone: What it binds is not known.

60 Vbeta and 13 Jbeta primers were used in PCR. Some clones are missing from TCRdb's copy, which holds only in-frame ones; the method was immunoSEQ multiplex PCR. The table shows 150,000 to 200,000 clones, with approximately 86% occurring only once. This sequence was found in a male donor in good health and CMV-seronegative. The sequenced sample was PBMCs.

Here the CDR3 reads CASSQVEQAAGNYGYTF. The CDR3 region has the DNA TGCGCCAGCAGCCAAGTCGAACAGGCCGCAGGGAACTATGGCTACACCTTC. The chain links TRBV4-1 to TRBJ1-2; perhaps TRBD1 as D (5 bases). Germline assignment: CDR1 MGHRA and CDR2 YSYEKL. This CDR3 comprises 17 residues. With 1 base removed from V and 2 bases from J, the gap between germline ends came to 17 bases.